These 15 T cell receptor beta chains originate from one sample sequenced in a study of identical twins. TCRdb independently ran MiXCR on the 5' RACE reads; one entry per CDR3 protein. The data hold roughly 190,000 distinct CDR3 sequences, with around 15% observed a single time. These data were also reused for a study on T cells expressing NK-cell markers.

Sequenced input: CD8+ T cells sorted from blood. These receptors all come from a woman aged 18-30 years in good health.

This clonotype occurred many times. V and J are TRBV20-1 and TRBJ2-7; D might be TRBD2 (6 bases). The germline V and J ends were trimmed by 4 bases and 2 bases, with 9 bases remaining between them. This CDR3 has 12 residues. Germline assignment: CDR1 DFQATT and CDR2 SNEGSKA (reference sequence). CDR3 in amino acids: CSAISGAYEQYF. CDR3 DNA sequence: TGCAGTGCTATTTCGGGGGCCTACGAGCAGTACTTC.

This clonotype was observed a handful of times. The chain employs TRBV7-9 and TRBJ2-7; D gene ambiguous. The germline V gene has CDR1 SEHNR and CDR2 FQNEAQ (reference sequence). The CDR3 has 15 amino acids. V was pared by 2 bases and J by 3 bases, with 14 bases between. CDR3 sequence: CASSLRGRNFYEQYF. CDR3 nucleotide sequence: TGTGCCAGCAGCTTAAGAGGCAGGAACTTCTACGAGCAGTACTTC.

The chain employs TRBV5-5 and TRBJ2-1; 11 nucleotides align to TRBD2. There are 15 residues in the CDR3. The ends lost 4 bases at V and 8 bases at J; junction bases unmatched: 8. The germline V gene has CDR1 SGHKS and CDR2 YYEKEE (reference sequence). CDR3 sequence: CASSPAGTSGDEQFF. The CDR3 DNA is TGTGCCAGCAGCCCGGCCGGGACTAGCGGTGATGAGCAGTTCTTC.

The chain recombines TRBV12-5 with TRBJ1-1; unclear D gene. The V and J ends lost 2 bases and 1 base respectively, with 5 bases between them. The CDR3 consists of 13 residues. Germline V CDR1 and CDR2: LGHNT, FRNRAP. The CDR3 spells CASGLPGNTEAFF. CDR3 in DNA: TGTGCTAGTGGTTTGCCGGGGAACACTGAAGCTTTCTTT. The entire variable domain, with the rest obtained from reference TRBV12-5 and TRBJ1-1, is as follows: DARVTQTPRHKVTEMGQEVTMRCQPILGHNTVFWYRQTMMQGLELLAYFRNRAPLDDSGMPKDRFSAEMPDATLATLKIQPSEPRDSAVYFCASGLPGNTEAFFGQGTRLTVV.

The chain combines TRBV29-1 with TRBJ2-7; TRBD1 matches at 7 bases. The germline V gene has CDR1 SQVTM and CDR2 ANQGSEA. V lost 5 bases, J lost 3 bases, and 4 bases stayed unmatched. The CDR3 has 12 amino acids. The CDR3 DNA sequence: TGCAGCGTTTTAGACAGGGTCTACGAGCAGTACTTC. Encoded protein: CSVLDRVYEQYF.

V is TRBV12-3 or TRBV12-4 and J is TRBJ2-1; TRBD2 agrees at 9 bases. J was trimmed by 7 bases and V by 5 bases; bases with no gene match: 15. The CDR3 sequence is 17 residues long. CDR3 coding DNA: TGTGCCAGCAGTCACGGGGCTAGCGGGGCTAGCAGGAATGAGCAGTTCTTC. Protein sequence: CASSHGASGASRNEQFF.

This clonotype has only a few counts. The chain couples TRBV9 to TRBJ2-5; 8 bases fit TRBD2. From germline, CDR1 is SGDLS and CDR2 YYNGEE. J gave up 0 bases and V 3 bases, and 10 bases lay outside the gene matches. This CDR3 has 17 amino acids. The CDR3 region has the DNA TGTGCCAGCAGCGCCGGGGGGGGCGCTCCAGACCAAGAGACCCAGTACTTC. This translates into CASSAGGGAPDQETQYF.

The chain is built from TRBV12-3 or TRBV12-4 and TRBJ2-5; 12 bases fit TRBD2. The V segment lost 5 bases and the J segment 0 bases; nucleotides outside the gene matches: 1. CDR3 length: 15 amino acids. CDR3 in DNA: TGTGCCAGCAGTCCTAGCGGGAGGGACCAAGAGACCCAGTACTTC. It is translated as CASSPSGRDQETQYF.

The rearrangement joins TRBV12-3 or TRBV12-4 to TRBJ2-3; unclear D gene. V dropped 5 bases and J dropped 2 bases, with 11 bases sitting between them. The CDR3 has 14 amino acids. The CDR3 DNA sequence: TGTGCCAGCAGTCCCGGAAGGGCCACAGATACGCAGTATTTT. Amino acids: CASSPGRATDTQYF.

This clonotype came up a few times. The chain carries TRBV5-1 and TRBJ2-1, with TRBD1 matching 8 bases. CDR1 is SGHRS and CDR2 is YFSETQ in the germline V gene. The J segment lost 4 bases and the V segment lost 2 bases, leaving 2 bases of the junction unmatched. The CDR3 spans 14 residues. Written as DNA, the CDR3 is TGCGCCAGCAGCTTTTGGACAGGGTACAATGAGCAGTTCTTC. Protein: CASSFWTGYNEQFF.

There are a few counts of this clonotype. This chain joins TRBV29-1 and TRBJ1-1; the D gene is possibly TRBD1 (5 bases). This CDR3 is 12 amino acids long. CDR1 SQVTM and CDR2 ANQGSEA come from the germline V gene. Trimming cost V 6 bases and J 1 base, with 9 bases left between them. CDR3 region: CSVQTANTEAFF. DNA of the CDR3: TGCAGCGTCCAGACAGCGAACACTGAAGCTTTCTTT. Filled out from reference TRBV29-1 and TRBJ1-1, the complete variable domain reads SAVISQKPSRDICQRGTSLTIQCQVDSQVTMMFWYRQQPGQSLTLIATANQGSEATYESGFVIDKFPISRPNLTFSTLTVSNMSPEDSSIYLCSVQTANTEAFFGQGTRLTVV.

The chain employs TRBV27 and TRBJ2-2; 8 bases map to TRBD1. The CDR3 loop spans 17 amino acids. Per the germline V gene, CDR1 is MNHEY and CDR2 is SMNVEV (reference sequence). Trimming at V came to 4 bases and at J to 6 bases, leaving 13 bases not matched to a gene. CDR3 residues: CASSSTRGTGLPGELFF. DNA for the CDR3: TGTGCCAGCAGTTCAACCCGCGGGACAGGTCTTCCCGGGGAGCTGTTTTTT.

The chain recombines TRBV12-3 or TRBV12-4 with TRBJ1-5; D uncertain. V was cut by 6 bases and J by 2 bases, with 8 bases left in between. The CDR3 totals 13 residues. Here the CDR3 DNA reads TGTGCCAGCAGGCTAAGGGGCAATCAGCCCCAGCATTTT. Amino acids: CASRLRGNQPQHF.

This rearrangement joins TRBV5-6 to TRBJ2-7, with TRBD1 matching over 9 bases. This CDR3 has 15 amino acids. Germline-derived CDR1 and CDR2 are SGHDT and YYEEEE. The ends lost 3 bases at V and 5 bases at J; junction bases unmatched: 9. In DNA form, the CDR3 reads TGTGCCAGCAGCTCGTGGGACAGGGCTCGCCACGAGCAGTACTTC. Amino acids: CASSSWDRARHEQYF. The variable domain in full, completed from reference TRBV5-6 and TRBJ2-7, reads DAGVTQSPTHLIKTRGQQVTLRCSPKSGHDTVSWYQQALGQGPQFIFQYYEEEERQRGNFPDRFSGHQFPNYSSELNVNALLLGDSALYLCASSSWDRARHEQYFGPGTRLTVT.

The CDR3 reads CASSLLGLANNEQFF. Written as DNA, the CDR3 is TGTGCCAGCAGCCTACTGGGCCTAGCGAACAATGAGCAGTTCTTC. The chain combines TRBV7-9 with TRBJ2-1; TRBD2 is a possible D gene (6 bases). Trimming removed 5 bases from V and 5 bases from J, with 16 bases in between. Germline values: CDR1 SEHNR, CDR2 FQNEAQ (reference sequence). The CDR3 runs 15 residues.